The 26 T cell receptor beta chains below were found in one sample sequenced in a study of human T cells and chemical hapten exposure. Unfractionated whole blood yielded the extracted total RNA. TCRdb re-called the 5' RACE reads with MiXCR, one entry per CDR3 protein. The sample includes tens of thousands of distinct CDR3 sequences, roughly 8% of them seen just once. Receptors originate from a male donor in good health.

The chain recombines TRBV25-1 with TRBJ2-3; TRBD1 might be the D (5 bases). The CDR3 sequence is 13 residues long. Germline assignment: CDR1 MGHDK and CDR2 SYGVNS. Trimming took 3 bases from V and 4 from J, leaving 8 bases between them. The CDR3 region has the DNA TGTGCCAGCAGTGAGCAGGGCCCAGATACGCAGTATTTT. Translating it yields CASSEQGPDTQYF. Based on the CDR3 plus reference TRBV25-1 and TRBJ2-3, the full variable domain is EADIYQTPRYLVIGTGKKITLECSQTMGHDKMYWYQQDPGMELHLIHYSYGVNSTEKGDLSSESTVSRIRTEHFPLTLESARPSHTSQYLCASSEQGPDTQYFGPGTRLTVL.

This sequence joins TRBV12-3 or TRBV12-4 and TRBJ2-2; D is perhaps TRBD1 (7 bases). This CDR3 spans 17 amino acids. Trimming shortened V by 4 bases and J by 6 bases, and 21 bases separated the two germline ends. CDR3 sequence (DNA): TGTGCCAGCAGTTCAACAGGGGCCCGGGGGAAGGCCGGGGAGCTGTTTTTT. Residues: CASSSTGARGKAGELFF.

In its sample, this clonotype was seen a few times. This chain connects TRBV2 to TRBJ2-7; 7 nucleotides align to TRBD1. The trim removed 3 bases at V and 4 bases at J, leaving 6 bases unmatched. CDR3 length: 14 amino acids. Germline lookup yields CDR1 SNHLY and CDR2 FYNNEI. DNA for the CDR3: TGTGCCAGCAGTGACTTGGGGACAGATTACGAGCAGTACTTC. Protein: CASSDLGTDYEQYF.

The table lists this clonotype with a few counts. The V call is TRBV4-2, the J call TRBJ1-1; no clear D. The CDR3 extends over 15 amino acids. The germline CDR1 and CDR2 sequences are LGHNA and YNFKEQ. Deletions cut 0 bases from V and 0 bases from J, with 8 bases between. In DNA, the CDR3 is TGTGCCAGCAGCCAAGATCAGGCGTTGAACACTGAAGCTTTCTTT. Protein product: CASSQDQALNTEAFF.

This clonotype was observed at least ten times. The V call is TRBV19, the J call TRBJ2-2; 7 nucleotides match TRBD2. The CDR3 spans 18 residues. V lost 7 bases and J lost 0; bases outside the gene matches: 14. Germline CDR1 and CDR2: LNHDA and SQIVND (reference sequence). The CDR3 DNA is TGTGCCAGTACCCTAAGGGCCAGCGGGGCCGCGAACACCGGGGAGCTGTTTTTT. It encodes CASTLRASGAANTGELFF.

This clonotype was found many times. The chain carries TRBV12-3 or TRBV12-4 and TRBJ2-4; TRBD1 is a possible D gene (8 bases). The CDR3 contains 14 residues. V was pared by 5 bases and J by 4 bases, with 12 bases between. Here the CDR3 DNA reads TGTGCCAGCAGTATACAGGGGGGGAAAAACATTCAGTACTTC. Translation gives CASSIQGGKNIQYF.

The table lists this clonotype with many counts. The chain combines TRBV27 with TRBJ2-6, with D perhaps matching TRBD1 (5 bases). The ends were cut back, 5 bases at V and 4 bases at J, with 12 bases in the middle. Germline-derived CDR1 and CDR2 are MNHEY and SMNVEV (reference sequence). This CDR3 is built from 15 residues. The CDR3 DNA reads TGTGCCAGCAGTCAACCCCAGGGCGGGGCCAACGTCCTGACTTTC. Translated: CASSQPQGGANVLTF.

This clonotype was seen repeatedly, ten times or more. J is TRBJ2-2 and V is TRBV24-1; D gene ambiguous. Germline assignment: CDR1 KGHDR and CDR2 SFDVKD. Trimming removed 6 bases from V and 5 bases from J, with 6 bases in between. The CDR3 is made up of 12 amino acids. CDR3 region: CATSRYTGELFF. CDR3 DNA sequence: TGTGCCACCAGTAGGTATACCGGGGAGCTGTTTTTT.

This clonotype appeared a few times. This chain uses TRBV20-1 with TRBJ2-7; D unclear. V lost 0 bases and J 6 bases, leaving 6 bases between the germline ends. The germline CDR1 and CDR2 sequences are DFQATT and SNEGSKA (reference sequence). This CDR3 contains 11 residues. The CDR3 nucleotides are TGCAGTGCTAGAGATTCGGGCGAGCAGTACTTC. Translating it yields CSARDSGEQYF.

The CDR3 DNA reads as TGTGCCAGCAGCCCTAGCGGGGGGCCGGATACGCAGTATTTT. This encodes CASSPSGGPDTQYF. This rearrangement joins TRBV5-6 to TRBJ2-3, with 11 bases matching TRBD2. The CDR3 totals 14 residues. The junction had 4 bases not matched to a gene; V was cut back by 4 bases and J by 6 bases. The V gene's germline CDR1 is SGHDT and CDR2 YYEEEE.

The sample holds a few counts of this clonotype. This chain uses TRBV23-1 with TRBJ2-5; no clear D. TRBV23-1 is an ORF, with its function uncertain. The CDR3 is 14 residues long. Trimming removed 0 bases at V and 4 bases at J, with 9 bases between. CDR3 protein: CASSQSCLGETQYF. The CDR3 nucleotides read TGCGCCAGCAGTCAATCGTGCCTAGGAGAGACCCAGTACTTC.

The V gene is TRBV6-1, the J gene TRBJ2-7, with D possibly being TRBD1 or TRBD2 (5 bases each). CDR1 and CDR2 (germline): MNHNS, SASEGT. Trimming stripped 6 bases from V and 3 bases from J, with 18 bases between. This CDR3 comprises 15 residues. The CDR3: CASREPGTGSYEQYF. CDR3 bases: TGTGCCAGCAGGGAACCCGGGACGGGGAGCTACGAGCAGTACTTC.

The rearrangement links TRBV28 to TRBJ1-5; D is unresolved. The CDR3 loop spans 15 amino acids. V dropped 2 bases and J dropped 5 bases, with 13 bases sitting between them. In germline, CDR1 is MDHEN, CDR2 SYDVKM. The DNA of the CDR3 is TGTGCCAGCAGTTTAACGCAAGTGTCGCATCAGCCCCAGCATTTT. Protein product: CASSLTQVSHQPQHF. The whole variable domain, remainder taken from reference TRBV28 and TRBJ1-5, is DVKVTQSSRYLVKRTGEKVFLECVQDMDHENMFWYRQDPGLGLRLIYFSYDVKMKEKGDIPEGYSVSREKKERFSLILESASTNQTSMYLCASSLTQVSHQPQHFGDGTRLSIL.

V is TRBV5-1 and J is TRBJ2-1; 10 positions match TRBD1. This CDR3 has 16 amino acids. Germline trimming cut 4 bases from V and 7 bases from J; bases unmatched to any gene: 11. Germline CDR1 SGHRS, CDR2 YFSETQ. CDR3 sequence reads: CASSLAGQGTFNEQFF. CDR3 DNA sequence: TGCGCCAGCAGCCTGGCGGGACAGGGGACTTTTAATGAGCAGTTCTTC. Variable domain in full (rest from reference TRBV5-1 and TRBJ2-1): KAGVTQTPRYLIKTRGQQVTLSCSPISGHRSVSWYQQTPGQGLQFLFEYFSETQRNKGNFPGRFSGRQFSNSRSEMNVSTLELGDSALYLCASSLAGQGTFNEQFFGPGTRLTVL.

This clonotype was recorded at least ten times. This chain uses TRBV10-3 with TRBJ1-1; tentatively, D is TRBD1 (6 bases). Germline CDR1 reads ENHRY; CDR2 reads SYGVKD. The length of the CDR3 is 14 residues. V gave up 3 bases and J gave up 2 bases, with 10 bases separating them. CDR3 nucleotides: TGTGCCATCAGTGAATGGGACACAAACACTGAAGCTTTCTTT. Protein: CAISEWDTNTEAFF.

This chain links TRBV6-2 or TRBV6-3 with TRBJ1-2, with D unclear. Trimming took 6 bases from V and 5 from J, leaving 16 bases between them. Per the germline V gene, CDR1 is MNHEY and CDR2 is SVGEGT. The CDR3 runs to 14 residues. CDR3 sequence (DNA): TGTGCCAGCAGAGAAAGGTGGACGGATTATGGCTACACCTTC. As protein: CASRERWTDYGYTF.

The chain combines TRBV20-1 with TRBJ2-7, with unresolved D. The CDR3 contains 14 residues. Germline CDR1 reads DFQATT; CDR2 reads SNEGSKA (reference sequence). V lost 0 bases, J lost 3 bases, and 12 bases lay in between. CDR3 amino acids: CSAREGEGNYEQYF. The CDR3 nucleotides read TGCAGTGCTAGAGAGGGCGAAGGGAACTACGAGCAGTACTTC.

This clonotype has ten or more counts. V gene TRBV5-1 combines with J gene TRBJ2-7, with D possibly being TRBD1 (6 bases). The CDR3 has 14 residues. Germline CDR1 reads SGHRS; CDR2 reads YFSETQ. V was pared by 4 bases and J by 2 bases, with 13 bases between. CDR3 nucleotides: TGCGCCAGCAGCCCGGACAGATCGACCTACGAGCAGTACTTC. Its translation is CASSPDRSTYEQYF.

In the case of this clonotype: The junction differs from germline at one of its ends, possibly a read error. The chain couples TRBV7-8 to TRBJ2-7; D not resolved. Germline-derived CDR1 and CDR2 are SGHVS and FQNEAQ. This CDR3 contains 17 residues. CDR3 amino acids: CAGSYTRSFSPRRRQYF. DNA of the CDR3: TGTGCCGGCAGCTACACCCGAAGTTTCAGCCCCAGGCGTCGGCAGTACTTC.

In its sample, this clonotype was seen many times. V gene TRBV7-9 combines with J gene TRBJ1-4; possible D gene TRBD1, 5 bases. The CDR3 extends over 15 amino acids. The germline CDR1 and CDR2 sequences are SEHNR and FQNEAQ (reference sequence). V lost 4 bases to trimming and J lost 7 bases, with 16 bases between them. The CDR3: CASSSSGGRSEKLFF. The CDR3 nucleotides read TGTGCCAGCAGCTCAAGTGGGGGAAGGAGTGAAAAACTGTTTTTT.

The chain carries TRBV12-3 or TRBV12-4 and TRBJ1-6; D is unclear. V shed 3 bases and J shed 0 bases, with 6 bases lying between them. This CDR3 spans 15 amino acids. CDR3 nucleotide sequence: TGTGCCAGCAGTTTCGATAGCTCCTATAATTCACCCCTCCACTTT. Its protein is CASSFDSSYNSPLHF.

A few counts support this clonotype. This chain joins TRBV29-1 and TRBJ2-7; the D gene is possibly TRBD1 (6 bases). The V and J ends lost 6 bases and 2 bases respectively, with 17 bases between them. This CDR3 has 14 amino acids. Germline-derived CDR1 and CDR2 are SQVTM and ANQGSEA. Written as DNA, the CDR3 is TGCAGCGTCACAGGGAAGGGACGGGCCTACGAGCAGTACTTC. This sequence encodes CSVTGKGRAYEQYF.

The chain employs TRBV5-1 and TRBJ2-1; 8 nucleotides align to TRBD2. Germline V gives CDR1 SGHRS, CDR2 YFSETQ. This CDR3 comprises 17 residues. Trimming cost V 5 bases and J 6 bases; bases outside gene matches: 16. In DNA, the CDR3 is TGCGCCAGCAGTACCGGACTAGCACCGAGTCGGGTCAATGAGCAGTTCTTC. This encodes CASSTGLAPSRVNEQFF.

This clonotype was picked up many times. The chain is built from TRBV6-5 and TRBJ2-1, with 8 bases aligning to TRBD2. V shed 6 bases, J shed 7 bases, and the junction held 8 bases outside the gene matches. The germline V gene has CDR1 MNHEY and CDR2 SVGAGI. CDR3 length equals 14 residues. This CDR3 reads CASSQRGGLNEQFF. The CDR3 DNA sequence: TGTGCCAGCAGCCAACGGGGGGGGCTGAATGAGCAGTTCTTC.

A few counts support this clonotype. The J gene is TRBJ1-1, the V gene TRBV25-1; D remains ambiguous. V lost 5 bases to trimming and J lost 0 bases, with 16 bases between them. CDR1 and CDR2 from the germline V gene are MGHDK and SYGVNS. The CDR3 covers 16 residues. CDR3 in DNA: TGTGCCAGCAGTCCCCCCCGCGGCGGCTTGAACACTGAAGCTTTCTTT. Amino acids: CASSPPRGGLNTEAFF.

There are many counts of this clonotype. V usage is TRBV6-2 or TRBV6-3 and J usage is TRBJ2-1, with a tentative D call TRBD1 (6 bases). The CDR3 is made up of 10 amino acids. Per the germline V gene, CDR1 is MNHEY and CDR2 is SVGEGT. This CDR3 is CPQGRDEQFF. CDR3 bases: TGTCCCCAGGGGCGGGATGAGCAGTTCTTC.